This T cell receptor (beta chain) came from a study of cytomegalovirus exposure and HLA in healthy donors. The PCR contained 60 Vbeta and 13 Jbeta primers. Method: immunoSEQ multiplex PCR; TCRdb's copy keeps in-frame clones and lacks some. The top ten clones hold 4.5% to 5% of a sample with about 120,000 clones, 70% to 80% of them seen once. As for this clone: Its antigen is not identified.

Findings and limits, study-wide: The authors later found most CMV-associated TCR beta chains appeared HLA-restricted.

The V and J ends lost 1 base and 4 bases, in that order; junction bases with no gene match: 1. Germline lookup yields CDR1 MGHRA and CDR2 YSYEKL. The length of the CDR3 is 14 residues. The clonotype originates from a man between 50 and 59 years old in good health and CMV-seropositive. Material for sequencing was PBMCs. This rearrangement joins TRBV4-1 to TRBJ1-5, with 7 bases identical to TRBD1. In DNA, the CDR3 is TGCGCCAGCAGCCAAGGCAGGGGGAATCAGCCCCAGCATTTT. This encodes CASSQGRGNQPQHF.